This entry is about one T cell receptor (beta chain). Its matching antigen is unknown. The data were obtained in a study of siplizumab effects on memory and regulatory T cells. Whole-study results and caveats: Alloreactive sequences traceable to unstimulated CD4+ memory cells were significantly reduced by siplizumab. For siplizumab cultures, the suppressive function of their proliferating Tregs was not confirmed. Most alloreactive clones went unmapped to unstimulated subsets; only a minor fraction mapped.

This table comes from immunoSEQ multiplex PCR, and its TCRdb copy is limited to in-frame clones, with some not included. The profile shows approximately 52,000 clones, 95% to 97% of them singletons. Among three donor pairs, the unstimulated naive, memory, effector memory and TEMRA subsets underwent sequencing. The germline gives CDR1 KGHSH, CDR2 LQKENI. Between the trimmed V and J ends, which lost 3 bases and 1 base, there was a span of 10 bases. The CDR3 runs to 14 residues. This sequence joins TRBV18 and TRBJ2-7, with unresolved D. This receptor was taken from a human donor in good health. The sample taken for sequencing was naive CD4+ T cells sorted from blood. DNA for the CDR3: TGTGCCAGCTCACCGGATACAAGTTCCTACGAGCAGTACTTC. The encoded protein is CASSPDTSSYEQYF.